This passage covers 29 T cell receptor beta chains from one sample sequenced in a study of control samples from healthy donors and cancer patients. Generated by immunoSEQ multiplex PCR, the TCRdb table keeps only in-frame clones and is missing some. This table has more than 35,000 clones, about 95% appearing once. The sequenced sample was blood. These TCRs come from a man aged 60-69 years in good health.

The rearrangement joins TRBV2 to TRBJ1-5, with D hard to call. The CDR3 spans 16 residues. Between the trimmed V and J ends, which lost 6 bases and 0 bases, there was a span of 15 bases. Germline CDR1 is SNHLY and CDR2 is FYNNEI. CDR3 DNA sequence: TGTGCCAGCAGCTATAGACAAGCTCATAGCAATCAGCCCCAGCATTTT. It translates to CASSYRQAHSNQPQHF.

This chain links TRBV11-3 with TRBJ2-7; 8 nucleotides line up with TRBD2. CDR1 and CDR2 (germline): SGHNT, YENEEA. Trimming cost V 0 bases and J 2 bases; bases outside gene matches: 6. CDR3 length: 16 residues. Here the CDR3 DNA reads TGTGCCAGCAGCTTAGATCGCCGGGAGGGCCCCTACGAGCAGTACTTC. Translation: CASSLDRREGPYEQYF.

V gene TRBV6-7 combines with J gene TRBJ2-2; a weak D match, TRBD2 (6 bases). TRBV6-7 is assigned to the ORF class and has an uncertain function. This CDR3 comprises 14 residues. Trimming took off 4 bases at V and 5 bases at J, with 11 bases between the two ends. Here the CDR3 DNA reads TGTGCCAGCAGTTCACCGACTAGAACCGGGGAGCTGTTTTTT. Its translation is CASSSPTRTGELFF.

The V gene is TRBV9, the J gene TRBJ2-1; no firm D call. V gave up 0 bases and J gave up 8 bases, with 9 bases separating them. Germline V gene data show CDR1 as SGDLS and CDR2 as YYNGEE. CDR3 length: 13 residues. CDR3 protein: CASSVVLGHEQFF. Here the CDR3 DNA reads TGTGCCAGCAGCGTAGTTCTAGGTCATGAGCAGTTCTTC.

J is TRBJ2-1 and V is TRBV24-1; 9 bases are a match to TRBD1. Trimming at V came to 3 bases and at J to 8 bases, leaving 10 bases not matched to a gene. The germline CDR1 and CDR2 sequences are KGHDR and SFDVKD. CDR3 length equals 16 residues. In DNA, the CDR3 is TGTGCCACCAGTGATAGACAGGGGGATTCGCAGGATGAGCAGTTCTTC. Translating gives CATSDRQGDSQDEQFF.

The chain recombines TRBV9 with TRBJ2-7, with D unresolved. The germline V gene encodes CDR1 SGDLS and CDR2 YYNGEE. Trimming left V 0 bases short and J 2 bases short, with 9 bases between. The CDR3 is 14 amino acids. The CDR3 bases are TGTGCCAGCAGCGTAGGTGTCGGAACCTACGAGCAGTACTTC. Translating it yields CASSVGVGTYEQYF.

V gene TRBV2 combines with J gene TRBJ2-3, with TRBD1 matching over 10 bases. J gave up 3 bases and V 7 bases, and 4 bases lay outside the gene matches. The V gene's germline CDR1 is SNHLY and CDR2 FYNNEI. This CDR3 region has 14 residues. CDR3 bases: TGTGCCAGCAAACTGGGACAGGGGACAGATACGCAGTATTTT. Protein product: CASKLGQGTDTQYF.

In its sample, this clone was seen a few times. Here the CDR3 reads CASKEAIMNTEAFF. Written as DNA, the CDR3 is TGTGCCAGCAAGGAGGCGATTATGAACACTGAAGCTTTCTTT. This chain links TRBV28 with TRBJ1-1; D gene uncertain. The CDR3 runs to 14 residues. Trimming took off 7 bases at V and 0 bases at J, with 12 bases between the two ends. Germline V gives CDR1 MDHEN, CDR2 SYDVKM.

The CDR3 loop is CASSLGRDNQPQHF. Written as DNA, the CDR3 is TGCGCCAGCAGCCTTGGTAGGGACAATCAGCCCCAGCATTTT. V and J are TRBV5-1 and TRBJ1-5; D is uncertain. Per germline, CDR1 SGHRS and CDR2 YFSETQ. V lost 4 bases to trimming and J lost 3 bases, with 11 bases between them. This CDR3 has 14 residues.

This chain uses TRBV6-5 with TRBJ2-7, with TRBD1 matching over 9 bases. After removal of 6 bases from V and 0 bases from J, the junction contained 6 bases not matched to a gene. CDR3 length: 15 amino acids. Germline assignment: CDR1 MNHEY and CDR2 SVGAGI. The CDR3, as DNA: TGTGCCAGCAGGGTGGGACAGGGCTCCTCCTACGAGCAGTACTTC. As protein: CASRVGQGSSYEQYF.

The chain uses TRBV10-3 and TRBJ1-4; possible D gene TRBD1, 5 bases. Per germline, CDR1 ENHRY and CDR2 SYGVKD. This CDR3 region has 13 residues. Trimming shortened V by 3 bases and J by 8 bases, and 10 bases separated the two germline ends. As DNA, the CDR3 is TGTGCCATCAGTGAAGGGGTGGGGGAAAAACTGTTTTTT. Amino acids: CAISEGVGEKLFF.

The chain joins TRBV10-3 to TRBJ2-7; 7 bases are a match to TRBD1. The CDR3 runs 15 residues. Looked up from germline, CDR1 is ENHRY and CDR2 is SYGVKD. The J segment lost 6 bases and the V segment lost 2 bases, leaving 10 bases of the junction unmatched. The CDR3: CAISEIRQGFCEQYF. Here the CDR3 DNA reads TGTGCCATCAGTGAGATCAGACAGGGATTCTGCGAGCAGTACTTC.

J is TRBJ1-2 and V is TRBV12-3 or TRBV12-4; no firm D call. The CDR3 extends over 13 amino acids. V lost 5 bases and J 2 bases, leaving 9 bases between the germline ends. The CDR3 sequence is CASSPRPNYGYTF. CDR3 coding DNA: TGTGCCAGCAGTCCCCGACCGAACTATGGCTACACCTTC.

The rearrangement uses TRBV7-9 and TRBJ2-7; a possible D gene is TRBD1 (6 bases). Germline values: CDR1 SEHNR, CDR2 FQNEAQ (reference sequence). This CDR3 is built from 15 residues. V lost 5 bases, J lost 3 bases, and 17 bases lay in between. The CDR3 region is CASSEIGQHNYEQYF. CDR3 bases: TGTGCCAGCAGCGAAATCGGACAGCACAACTACGAGCAGTACTTC.

The chain recombines TRBV9 with TRBJ2-3; D is unclear. This CDR3 is built from 13 residues. CDR1 and CDR2 (germline): SGDLS, YYNGEE. V gave up 4 bases and J gave up 0 bases, with 6 bases separating them. CDR3 loop: CASSPDSTDTQYF. In nucleotides, the CDR3 is TGTGCCAGCAGCCCCGACAGCACAGATACGCAGTATTTT. Looking up the rest from reference TRBV9 and TRBJ2-3 gives the full variable domain: DSGVTQTPKHLITATGQRVTLRCSPRSGDLSVYWYQQSLDQGLQFLIQYYNGEERAKGNILERFSAQQFPDLHSELNLSSLELGDSALYFCASSPDSTDTQYFGPGTRLTVL.

This sequence joins TRBV16 and TRBJ1-2; D is unresolved. Germline V gives CDR1 KGHSY, CDR2 FQNENV. Trimming removed 0 bases from V and 0 bases from J, with 14 bases in between. The CDR3 contains 17 residues. The CDR3: CASSQSIRRDANYGYTF. For the CDR3, the DNA is TGTGCCAGCAGCCAATCGATCCGCAGAGATGCTAACTATGGCTACACCTTC.

The rearrangement links TRBV5-4 to TRBJ2-3; 8 positions agree with TRBD1. V shed 4 bases, J shed 0 bases, and the junction held 7 bases outside the gene matches. The CDR3 is 16 amino acids. The germline gives CDR1 SGHNT, CDR2 YYREEE (reference sequence). CDR3 loop: CASSRTGGYSTDTQYF. The CDR3 DNA follows: TGTGCCAGCAGCAGAACAGGGGGATATAGCACAGATACGCAGTATTTT.

This rearrangement joins TRBV19 to TRBJ2-3; maybe TRBD2 (6 bases). CDR1 is LNHDA, CDR2 SQIVND, per germline (reference sequence). V was trimmed by 0 bases and J by 11 bases, leaving 15 bases between them. The CDR3 has 14 residues. The CDR3 is CASSIDGWVAEQYF. The CDR3 nucleotides are TGTGCCAGTAGTATAGATGGATGGGTAGCGGAGCAGTATTTT.

This CDR3 is CASSPLTGGVRSTGELFF. The CDR3, as DNA: TGCGCCAGCAGCCCGCTGACAGGAGGGGTCCGTTCCACCGGGGAGCTGTTTTTT. The chain recombines TRBV5-1 with TRBJ2-2, with D possibly called TRBD1 or TRBD2 (6 bases each). V was clipped by 4 bases and J by 4 bases, with 23 bases between them. Germline loops: CDR1 SGHRS, CDR2 YFSETQ. This CDR3 has 18 amino acids.

The gene calls are TRBV7-6 and TRBJ2-1, with 7 bases aligning to TRBD2. Trimming cost V 5 bases and J 2 bases; bases outside gene matches: 6. Germline V gene sequence: CDR1 SGHVS, CDR2 FNYEAQ. CDR3 length equals 15 residues. CDR3 nucleotides: TGTGCCAGCAGCCAGCTAGCGGACACCTACAATGAGCAGTTCTTC. Protein product: CASSQLADTYNEQFF.

The V and J genes are TRBV20-1 and TRBJ2-1; D remains ambiguous. Germline V gives CDR1 DFQATT, CDR2 SNEGSKA (reference sequence). This CDR3 is 11 amino acids long. Deletions cut 5 bases from V and 7 bases from J, with 9 bases between. As DNA, the CDR3 is TGCAGTGCTCAAGTAGAGAATGAGCAGTTCTTC. It is translated as CSAQVENEQFF.

The gene calls are TRBV18 and TRBJ2-7; TRBD2 matches at 8 bases. V was clipped by 2 bases and J by 3 bases; unmatched bases: 3. CDR3 length equals 14 residues. CDR1 KGHSH and CDR2 LQKENI come from the germline V gene. The CDR3 DNA follows: TGTGCCAGCTCACCAAGCGGGAGATACTACGAGCAGTACTTC. This translates into CASSPSGRYYEQYF.

The rearrangement joins TRBV2 to TRBJ1-5, with TRBD1 as a possible D gene (5 bases). Germline assignment: CDR1 SNHLY and CDR2 FYNNEI. V gave up 6 bases and J gave up 5 bases, with 14 bases separating them. The CDR3 has 14 residues. The DNA of the CDR3 is TGTGCCAGCAGAAGGGGCCACGGCGATCAGCCCCAGCATTTT. Translation: CASRRGHGDQPQHF.

CDR3 amino acids: CASSSTGGQEQFF. DNA for the CDR3: TGTGCCAGCAGCTCGACGGGGGGACAGGAGCAGTTCTTC. The V and J genes are TRBV7-2 and TRBJ2-1; either TRBD1 or TRBD2 may fit D (7 bases each). This CDR3 is 13 amino acids long. Trimming cost V 4 bases and J 10 bases, with 14 bases left between them. Germline V gene sequence: CDR1 SGHTA, CDR2 FQGNSA.

This chain uses TRBV3-1 (or the pseudogene TRBV3-2) with TRBJ2-5; 10 nucleotides agree with TRBD1. The V segment lost 2 bases and the J segment 4 bases; nucleotides outside the gene matches: 7. Germline CDR1 is LGHDT and CDR2 is YNNKEL (reference sequence). The CDR3 has 16 residues. The CDR3 bases are TGTGCCAGCAGCCAAATCCGGGGGGACAGGGGAGAGACCCAGTACTTC. Protein sequence: CASSQIRGDRGETQYF.

The chain links TRBV29-1 to TRBJ2-7; 7 nucleotides align to TRBD2. The CDR3 is made up of 13 amino acids. Germline CDR1 reads SQVTM; CDR2 reads ANQGSEA. Unmatched junction bases numbered 7, after V lost 6 bases and J lost 2 bases. The CDR3 region has the DNA TGCAGCGTGCTAGCGGCCCTCACCTACGAGCAGTACTTC. As protein: CSVLAALTYEQYF.

The chain carries TRBV27 and TRBJ2-3, with TRBD2 matching 7 bases. Trimming removed 5 bases from V and 4 bases from J; junction bases left unmatched: 9. CDR1 and CDR2 from the germline V gene are MNHEY and SMNVEV (reference sequence). This CDR3 has 15 residues. CDR3 sequence: CASSLGTIRADTQYF. DNA of the CDR3: TGTGCCAGCAGTCTTGGGACTATCAGGGCAGATACGCAGTATTTT.

The J gene is TRBJ2-1, the V gene TRBV24-1; D is undetermined. The germline V and J ends were trimmed by 2 bases and 2 bases, with 15 bases remaining between them. Germline CDR1 is KGHDR and CDR2 is SFDVKD. CDR3 length equals 17 residues. CDR3 sequence: CATSDSQGRAPYNEQFF. The CDR3 bases are TGTGCCACCAGTGATTCCCAAGGACGCGCACCCTACAATGAGCAGTTCTTC.

CDR3 in DNA: TGTGCCAGCTCGCCGGGACAGGGGCCATCCCGCTCCTACAATGAGCAGTTCTTC. Its protein product is CASSPGQGPSRSYNEQFF. This chain uses TRBV18 with TRBJ2-1, with TRBD1 matching 10 bases. The germline CDR1 and CDR2 sequences are KGHSH and LQKENI. The J segment lost 0 bases and the V segment lost 6 bases, leaving 11 bases of the junction unmatched. The CDR3 covers 18 residues.